This T cell receptor (beta chain) was observed in a study of blood T cells in healthy people across ages. V lost 0 bases and J 2 bases, leaving 13 bases between the germline ends. The length of the CDR3 is 16 residues. A second about 7 to 11 cycle PCR used barcoded and J-beta primers. Each of the cDNA molecules was tagged by a template-switch adaptor with 12 random nucleotides. TCRdb called the 5' RACE reads again in MiXCR, with one record for every CDR3 protein. Of 800,000 or so distinct CDR3 sequences listed, roughly 25% are singletons. This same sample was also part of a study on T cells of mothers and their children. This second study notes: Donation was provided by three healthy Caucasian mothers along with their six children. Barcodes and 2-4 random nucleotides were added by M1S in the second PCR.

Sequenced sample: blood. This sequence was found in a boy between 10 and 17 years old in good health. The chain has TRBV12-3 or TRBV12-4 and TRBJ2-5; D is tentatively TRBD1 or TRBD2 (5 bases each). CDR3 nucleotide sequence: TGTGCCAGCAGTTTAGCGCTCCAGGGAGAACAAGAGACCCAGTACTTC. This translates into CASSLALQGEQETQYF.